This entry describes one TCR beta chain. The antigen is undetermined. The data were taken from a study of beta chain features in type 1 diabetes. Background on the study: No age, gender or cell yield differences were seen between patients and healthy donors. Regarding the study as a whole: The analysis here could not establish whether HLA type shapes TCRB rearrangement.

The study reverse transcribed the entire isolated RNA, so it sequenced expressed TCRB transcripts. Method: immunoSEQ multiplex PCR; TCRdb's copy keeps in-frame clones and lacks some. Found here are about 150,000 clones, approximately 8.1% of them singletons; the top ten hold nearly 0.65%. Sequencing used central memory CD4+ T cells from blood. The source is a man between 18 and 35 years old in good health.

CDR3 DNA: TGTGCCAGCAGCGTACGTCAGGGGCTGGAGGGCTACACCTTC. It translates to CASSVRQGLEGYTF. V gene TRBV2 combines with J gene TRBJ1-2, with a tentative D call TRBD1 (6 bases). The CDR3 runs 14 residues. Germline-derived CDR1 and CDR2 are SNHLY and FYNNEI. Trimming removed 6 bases at V and 8 bases at J, with 19 bases between.